The sequence of this T cell receptor beta chain was determined in a study of response to subunit inactivated influenza vaccine. V lost 2 bases to trimming and J lost 0 bases, with 13 bases between them. There are 16 residues in the CDR3. Germline V gene sequence: CDR1 SGHKS, CDR2 YYEKEE (reference sequence). TCRdb fed the RT-PCR reads into MiXCR, producing one record per CDR3 protein. The sample records a few hundred thousand distinct CDR3 sequences, around 15% being singletons. The study, taken as a whole, reports: The authors suggested that every seasonal influenza vaccination recruits few new T cells.

The count of this clonotype is one. Its antigen is not identified. The sample was PBMCs from blood, taken approximately 13 days after vaccination. The genes are TRBV5-5 and TRBJ2-3, with a tentative D call TRBD1 (6 bases). This TCR was sampled from a middle-aged man who received an inactivated influenza vaccine. CDR3 sequence: CASSFRAGASTDTQYF. The CDR3 DNA is TGTGCCAGCAGCTTCCGGGCAGGGGCTAGCACAGATACGCAGTATTTT.